This entry is about one T cell receptor (beta chain). No antigen is known for it. Trimming cost V 6 bases and J 0 bases; bases outside gene matches: 16. The CDR3 has 19 residues. Germline CDR1 is MNHEY and CDR2 is SVGEGT. Combining a sample-barcoded 5' primer with a J-beta primer mix, a second PCR ran for 7 to 11 cycles. TCRdb re-derived calls from the 5' RACE reads in MiXCR, one entry per CDR3 protein. Seen here are some 800,000 distinct CDR3 sequences, around two fifths observed once, and the top ten hold approximately 20%. The entry originates in a study of blood T cells in healthy people across ages. Study-wide results and limits: Higher diversity, along with more naive CD4+ cells, distinguished long-lived donors from aged donors.

The chain carries TRBV6-2 or TRBV6-3 and TRBJ2-7, with 11 bases fitting TRBD2. The sample was blood. This TCR was recovered from a man aged 55 to 69 in good health. This CDR3 reads CASSSFTSGGGLSSYEQYF. The CDR3 DNA follows: TGTGCCAGCAGCTCCTTTACTAGCGGGGGCGGTTTAAGCTCCTACGAGCAGTACTTC.